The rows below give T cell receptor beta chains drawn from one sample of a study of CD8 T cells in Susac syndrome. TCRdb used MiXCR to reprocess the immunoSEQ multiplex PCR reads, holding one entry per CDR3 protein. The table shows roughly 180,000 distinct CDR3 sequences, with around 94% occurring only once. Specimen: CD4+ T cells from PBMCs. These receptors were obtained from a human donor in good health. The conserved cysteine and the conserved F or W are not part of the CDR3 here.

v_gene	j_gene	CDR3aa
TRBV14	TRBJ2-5	ASSQPGGRATQY
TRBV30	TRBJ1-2	AWSPAQGDGYT
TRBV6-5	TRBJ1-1	ASSYTGVRNTEAF
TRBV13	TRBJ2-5	ASSFIAQETQY
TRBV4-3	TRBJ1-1	ASSQESGENTEAF
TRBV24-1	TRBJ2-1	ATSDLGFLGGKF
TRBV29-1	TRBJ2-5	SVGQVSGQETQY
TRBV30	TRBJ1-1	AWLNRNLNTEAF
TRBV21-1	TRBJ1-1	ASRIDSDGAEAF
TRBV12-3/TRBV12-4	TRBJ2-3	ASTREATDTQY
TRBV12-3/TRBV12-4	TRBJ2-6	ASSPIGGRVPGANVLT
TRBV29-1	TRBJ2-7	SVERLAAYEQY
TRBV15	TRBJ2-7	ATSKEGTVSYEQY
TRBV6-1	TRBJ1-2	ASRPGRITGDYGYT
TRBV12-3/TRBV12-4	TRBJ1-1	ASRPSGAPGAF
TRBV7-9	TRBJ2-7	ASSPGASYEQY
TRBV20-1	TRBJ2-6	SAKEAGANVLT
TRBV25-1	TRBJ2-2	ASSEQGTTGELF
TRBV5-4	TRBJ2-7	ASRPLGGETYEQY
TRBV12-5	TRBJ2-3	ASAKDSWSLQSTDTQY
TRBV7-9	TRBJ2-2	ASSSGGLPQLVGELF
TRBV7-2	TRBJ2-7	ASSPRPSSYEQY
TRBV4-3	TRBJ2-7	ASSQEWQGGEQY
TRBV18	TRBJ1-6	ASSPQGTGSGSPLH
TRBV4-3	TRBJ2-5	ASSQDSKETQY
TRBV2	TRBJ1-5	ASSDGSGDQPQH
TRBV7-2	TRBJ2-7	ASSSASWTPPYEQY
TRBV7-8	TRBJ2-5	ASSLGSGARETQY
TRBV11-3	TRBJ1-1	ASSRGKNTEAF
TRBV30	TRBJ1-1	AWTRWRNTEAF
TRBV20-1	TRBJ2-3	SAIRTDGDTQY
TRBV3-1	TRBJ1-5	ASSTLRDANSGH
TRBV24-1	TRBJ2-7	ATSDSYYEQY
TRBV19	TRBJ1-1	ASSMQGNTEAF
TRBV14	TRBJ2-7	ASSQGQGSHEQY
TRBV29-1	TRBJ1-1	SVDPGVSAEAF
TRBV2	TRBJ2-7	ASGGFSYEQY
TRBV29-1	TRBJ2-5	SVEGLRAFIVQETQY
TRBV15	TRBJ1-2	ATSSGQGYGYT
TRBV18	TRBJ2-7	ASSPDVGYEQY
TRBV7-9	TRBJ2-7	ASSSGRLEQY
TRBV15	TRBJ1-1	ATSSHGNSQGAF
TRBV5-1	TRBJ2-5	ASSLAGSSQETQY
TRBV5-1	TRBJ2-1	ASRVASGYNEQF
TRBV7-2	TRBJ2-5	ASSLGAGETQY
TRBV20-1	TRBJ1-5	SAGRVNQPQH
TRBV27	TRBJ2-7	ASSLKNEQY
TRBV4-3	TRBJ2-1	ASSQEGQAYNEQF
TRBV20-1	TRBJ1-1	SASGQGYTEAF